The TCR beta chain described here comes from a study of T cells in Graves' hyperthyroidism and ophthalmopathy. This clonotype was seen at least ten times. Its antigen remains unidentified. General observations from the study: Ophthalmopathy could be told apart from stable hyperthyroidism with a 13 V-J model. Most thyroid clonotypes expanded above 0.001 appeared in blood too.

The TCR beta CDR3 regions underwent amplification using RNA transcripts as the source. The primer set for the first-round RT-PCR of the TCR CDR3 was HTBI. TCRdb reanalysed the multiplex PCR reads using MiXCR and keeps one entry per CDR3 protein. The table has under 350,000 distinct CDR3 sequences, 10% to 15% seen once; the top ten hold 7.8%. The sequence came from a woman younger than 45 with Graves' hyperthyroidism that later progressed to Graves' ophthalmopathy. Material: blood.

CDR3 loop: CASSPGQGQTDTQYF. The DNA for the CDR3 is TGTGCCAGCTCACCAGGGCAGGGGCAGACAGATACGCAGTATTTT. The V call is TRBV18, the J call TRBJ2-3; tentatively, D is TRBD1 (6 bases). Per the germline V gene, CDR1 is KGHSH and CDR2 is LQKENI. Trimming removed 2 bases from V and 3 bases from J, with 12 bases in between. The CDR3 spans 15 residues.